The following is a TCR beta chain sequence with its context. This record belongs to a study of blood T cell repertoires in COVID-19. At the level of the study: Sites across the United States, Italy and Spain contributed samples from acute and convalescent COVID-19. Sample material is recorded as cDNA or gDNA derived from T cells, B-cell-depleted T cells, or PBMCs.

Method: immunoSEQ multiplex PCR; TCRdb's copy keeps in-frame clones and lacks some. The sample lists 35,000 to 45,000 clones; roughly 84% were seen once. Germline V gene sequence: CDR1 GTSNPN, CDR2 SVGIG (reference sequence). The CDR3 extends over 13 amino acids. Trimming pared 1 base from V and 1 base from J, leaving 7 bases between. Specimen: peripheral blood. The rearrangement uses TRBV30 and TRBJ1-1; D gene ambiguous. The clonotype originates from a human donor in a cohort sampled during active COVID-19. The CDR3 nucleotides are TGTGCCTGGAGTGCTCACACGAACACTGAAGCTTTCTTT. Protein: CAWSAHTNTEAFF.